A selection of T cell receptor beta chains follows, all from one sample in a study of T cells after yellow fever vaccination. A single record per CDR3 protein comes from TCRdb applying MiXCR to the 5' RACE reads. Here the sample spans approximately 600,000 distinct CDR3 sequences, about 12% being singletons. This material consisted of PBMCs, taken on the day of the yellow fever booster vaccination. These receptor sequences come from a man aged 30 to 39 who received the YFV17D yellow fever vaccine. CDR3s include the opening cysteine and the closing phenylalanine or tryptophan. The D gene is left open where the match is weak. For some rows the clone size is stated as once, few or many, or as a class when expanded; others skip it.

V gene	D gene	J gene	clone size	CDR3 length	CDR3 DNA	CDR3 protein
TRBV28	NA	TRBJ2-7	many	15	TGTGCCAGCAGTGGGGACCTCGGAAGCGTTTACGAGCAGTACTTC	CASSGDLGSVYEQYF
TRBV7-2	NA	TRBJ2-6	few	15	TGTGCCAGCACTTACAGGGCCTCTGGGGCCAACGTCCTGACTTTC	CASTYRASGANVLTF
TRBV29-1	NA	TRBJ2-3	NA	12	TGCAGCGTCTTGCAGAGCACAGATACGCAGTATTTT	CSVLQSTDTQYF
TRBV18	NA	TRBJ2-7	once	16	TGTGCCAGCTCAGCCACCGCCGGGAAAGGGTACCACGAGCAGTACTTC	CASSATAGKGYHEQYF
TRBV19	NA	TRBJ1-2	NA	16	TGTGCCAGTGCCTCATCGATGGGGGAAGCTAACTATGGCTACACCTTC	CASASSMGEANYGYTF
TRBV20-1	NA	TRBJ2-2	NA	16	TGCTGTGCTAGAGATCCGGGGAAGGCGGGCACCGGGGAGCTGTTTTTT	CCARDPGKAGTGELFF
TRBV10-1	NA	TRBJ1-1	NA	13	TGCGCCAGCAGTGAGTTTGGGGTCGCTGAAGCTTTCTTT	CASSEFGVAEAFF
TRBV28	TRBD1	TRBJ2-7	many	18	TGTGCCAGCAATATTGAAAGTATCGAAGGAACAGGGGGCTACGAGCAGTACTTC	CASNIESIEGTGGYEQYF
TRBV29-1	TRBD1	TRBJ2-5	few	15	TGCAGCGTTGACGGGACAGGGGGTCTCGCGGAGACCCAGTACTTC	CSVDGTGGLAETQYF
TRBV11-1	TRBD1	TRBJ1-1	many	15	TGTGCCAGCAGCTTTGGGGACAGGGGGCTGGCTGAAGCTTTCTTT	CASSFGDRGLAEAFF
TRBV20-1	TRBD2	TRBJ2-3	NA	15	TGCAGTGCTGTATCTAGCGGGCGAGGTTCAGATACGCAGTATTTT	CSAVSSGRGSDTQYF
TRBV27	NA	TRBJ1-2	few	14	TGTGCCAGCAGTTTATCGGGGTTGGGTGGAGGCTACACCTTC	CASSLSGLGGGYTF
TRBV12-3/TRBV12-4	NA	TRBJ1-4	NA	13	TGTGCCAGCAGTTTGTCCGGGTCTGAAAAACTGTTTTTT	CASSLSGSEKLFF
TRBV29-1	NA	TRBJ2-3	NA	15	TGCAGCGCCTTGGGGAGTCGGGTGAGCACAGATACGCAGTATTTT	CSALGSRVSTDTQYF
TRBV6-2/TRBV6-3	NA	TRBJ2-6	NA	15	TGTGCCAGCAGTTACTACCTCTCTGGGGCCAACGTCCTGACTTTC	CASSYYLSGANVLTF
TRBV24-1	TRBD2	TRBJ2-3	NA	14	TGTGCCACCAATCGAGCGGGAGGAGGGGATACGCAGTATTTT	CATNRAGGGDTQYF
TRBV19	NA	TRBJ2-2	NA	19	TGTGCCAGTAGTATAGAAACAAAGACTAGTTTTTCGGGTCACGGGGAGCTGTTTTTT	CASSIETKTSFSGHGELFF
TRBV19	TRBD2	TRBJ2-3	NA	13	TGTGCCAGTAACGCGGGAGTCACAGATACGCAGTATTTT	CASNAGVTDTQYF
TRBV20-1	TRBD1	TRBJ1-1	few	12	TGCGGTCGGCACAGGGGAGGGAGTGAAGCTTTCTTT	CGRHRGGSEAFF
TRBV6-6	NA	TRBJ2-5	few	12	TGTGCCAGCAGTACGACCGAAGAGACCCAGTACTTC	CASSTTEETQYF
TRBV11-1	TRBD2	TRBJ2-3	few	19	TGTGCCAGCAGCTTAACAGGTGGAGGAGTAGCGGGAGAACTGGATACGCAGTATTTT	CASSLTGGGVAGELDTQYF
TRBV12-3/TRBV12-4	TRBD2	TRBJ2-7	few	15	TGTGCCAGCAAACTCGGGACTAGCGGGACCTACGAGCAGTACTTC	CASKLGTSGTYEQYF
TRBV20-1	NA	TRBJ1-2	NA	14	TGCAGTGCTATTACGCCAGGAAAACTGAGCGGCTACACCTTC	CSAITPGKLSGYTF
TRBV7-2	NA	TRBJ2-4	many	11	TGTGCCAGCAGCGGTAGCGGAATTCAGTACTTC	CASSGSGIQYF
TRBV29-1	TRBD2	TRBJ2-7	many	12	TGTCTAGAGCGGGGGGGATCCTACGAGCAGTACTTC	CLERGGSYEQYF
TRBV20-1	NA	TRBJ1-1	NA	11	TGCAGTGGACAGAGAGACACTGAAGCTTTCTTT	CSGQRDTEAFF
TRBV11-2	NA	TRBJ2-2	NA	18	TGTGCCAGCAGCTCGAGACCGTGGAGCGTAGCGAACACCGGGGAGCTGTTTTTT	CASSSRPWSVANTGELFF
TRBV18	NA	TRBJ2-1	few	16	TGTGCCAGCTCACCTTTGGCAGGCACCTCCTACAATGAGCAGTTCTTC	CASSPLAGTSYNEQFF
TRBV23-1	TRBD1	TRBJ1-1	NA	19	TGCGCCAGCAGTCAATCTGGGGGTTGCGCCGGGACAGGGGGCACTGAAGCTTTCTTT	CASSQSGGCAGTGGTEAFF
TRBV20-1	TRBD1	TRBJ2-7	few	13	TGCAGTGCGACAGACAGGGCCCCCTACGAGCAGTACTTC	CSATDRAPYEQYF
TRBV11-2	NA	TRBJ1-2	many	13	TGTGCCAGCAGCTTTGGGAGTAACTATGGCTACACCTTC	CASSFGSNYGYTF
TRBV7-2	NA	TRBJ2-3	NA	16	TGTGCCAGCAGCTTACAGCCAGATGCTAGCACAGATACGCAGTATTTT	CASSLQPDASTDTQYF
TRBV12-3/TRBV12-4	TRBD1	TRBJ2-7	few	14	TGTGCCAGCAGCAGCCGGACAGGGAGGTACGAGCAGTACTTC	CASSSRTGRYEQYF
TRBV20-1	TRBD1	TRBJ2-7	few	11	TGCAGCGGGGACAGAGCCTACGAGCAGTACTTC	CSGDRAYEQYF
TRBV7-2	NA	TRBJ2-1	few	15	TGTGCCAGCAGCTTAGACTCCTCACGCTACAATGAGCAGTTCTTC	CASSLDSSRYNEQFF
TRBV24-1	TRBD1	TRBJ2-2	NA	15	TGTGCCACCAGTCGGACAGGGTCGAACACCGGGGAGCTGTTTTTT	CATSRTGSNTGELFF
TRBV4-2	TRBD1	TRBJ2-2	NA	16	TGTGCCAGCAGCCAGATGAGACAGGGTTACACCGGGGAGCTGTTTTTT	CASSQMRQGYTGELFF
TRBV7-9	NA	TRBJ1-2	few	13	TGTGCCAGCAGCCTTCATACCGACTATGGCTACACCTTC	CASSLHTDYGYTF
TRBV10-2	TRBD1	TRBJ2-1	many	17	TGCGCCAGCAGTGGACAGACCCGGGACAGGCAATACAATGAGCAGTTCTTC	CASSGQTRDRQYNEQFF
TRBV7-2	NA	TRBJ1-1	NA	12	TGTGCCTCTCAACCGGACAGTCTAGAAGCTTTCTTT	CASQPDSLEAFF
TRBV11-2	TRBD1	TRBJ2-5	few	14	TGTGCCAGCAGCTACTCCGGGACAGGGGAGACCCAGTACTTC	CASSYSGTGETQYF
TRBV29-1	NA	TRBJ2-7	NA	12	TGCAGCGTTGAGCGGAACTCCTACGAGCAGTACTTC	CSVERNSYEQYF
TRBV5-5	TRBD1	TRBJ2-7	NA	17	TGTGCCAGCAGCTTGAGGACGCCGGGACAGGGTTCTTACGAGCAGTACTTC	CASSLRTPGQGSYEQYF
TRBV20-1	NA	TRBJ2-1	NA	12	TGCAGTGCTCCCGAGGGGGGGAGGGAGCAGTTCTTC	CSAPEGGREQFF
TRBV6-2/TRBV6-3	TRBD1	TRBJ2-7	many	16	TGTGCCAGCAGTTCATCCGGGACAGGGCGCTCCTACGAGCAGTACTTC	CASSSSGTGRSYEQYF
TRBV2	TRBD2	TRBJ2-5	NA	15	TGTGCCAGCAGTGGTGGACTAGCGGCTCAAGAGACCCAGTACTTC	CASSGGLAAQETQYF
TRBV4-2	TRBD2	TRBJ2-2	NA	21	TGTGCCAGCAGCCCCGGGATTTTCTGCTCGGCGGGAGGGCCGGTTTCCGGGGAGCTGTTTTTT	CASSPGIFCSAGGPVSGELFF
TRBV6-6	TRBD1	TRBJ1-5	few	21	TGTGCCAGCACGCCCCACATGACGGGACAGGGCGGTGGGGGGGGCAATCAGCCCCAGCATTTT	CASTPHMTGQGGGGGNQPQHF
TRBV7-2	NA	TRBJ1-4	NA	12	TGTGCCAGCAGCTTTGGGCGTGAAAAACTGTTTTTT	CASSFGREKLFF
TRBV10-3	NA	TRBJ2-5	few	14	TGTGCCATCAAGGGGGACGGCCAGCAAGAGACCCAGTACTTC	CAIKGDGQQETQYF
TRBV29-1	NA	TRBJ2-2	NA	12	TGCAGCGTTGACGGAGATGCCGGGGAGCTGTTTTTT	CSVDGDAGELFF
TRBV20-1	TRBD1	TRBJ1-1	few	13	TGCAGTGCTATTCCGGGACAGAGAATTAAAGCTTTCTTT	CSAIPGQRIKAFF
TRBV5-6	TRBD1	TRBJ1-2	few	16	TGTGCCAGCAGCGATAGAATCAGGGACAGAAAGAGTGGCTACACCTTC	CASSDRIRDRKSGYTF
TRBV19	NA	TRBJ1-6	few	12	TGTGCCAGTAGTCTCCCCGGATCACCCCTCCACTTT	CASSLPGSPLHF
TRBV5-6	TRBD2	TRBJ2-5	NA	15	TGTGCCAGCAGCGTCAGACTAGCGGGAGTCGAGACCCAGTACTTC	CASSVRLAGVETQYF
TRBV29-1	NA	TRBJ2-2	few	14	TGCAGCGTTGTGCCGCTCTCGAACACCGGGGAGCTGTTTTTT	CSVVPLSNTGELFF
TRBV27	TRBD2	TRBJ2-1	NA	14	TGTGCCAGCAACCCGGGACTAGCCTACAATGAGCAGTTCTTC	CASNPGLAYNEQFF
TRBV27	TRBD2	TRBJ2-3	NA	14	TGTGCCAGCAGTATCCTAGCGGGCACAGATACGCAGTATTTT	CASSILAGTDTQYF
TRBV9	NA	TRBJ2-1	NA	16	TGTGCCAGCAGCCCCCAGGGTGCCGCCCTTGACAATGAGCAGTTCTTC	CASSPQGAALDNEQFF
TRBV10-3	TRBD2	TRBJ2-1	NA	18	TGTGCCATCAGTGATACTAGCGGGAGAATCGGGTCCTACAATGAGCAGTTCTTC	CAISDTSGRIGSYNEQFF